This entry features one TCR beta chain sequence. The antigen remains undetermined. The PCR employed 60 Vbeta primers together with 13 Jbeta primers. Profiling relied on immunoSEQ multiplex PCR, and the TCRdb table lists in-frame clones only, not all of them. The table shows 50,000 to 65,000 clones, with more than 70% occurring only once. The sample belongs to a study of cytomegalovirus exposure and HLA in healthy donors. General study findings and limits: An analysis was carried out at a later point. It showed that HLA-associated TCR beta chains were more clonally expanded than equally common non-associated chains.

J gave up 3 bases and V 2 bases, and 5 bases lay outside the gene matches. Germline CDR1 reads SSHAT; CDR2 reads FNYEAQ (reference sequence). The CDR3 runs to 16 residues. Samples came from healthy bone marrow donors. The sequence derives from a man aged 45-60 years in good health and CMV-seropositive. The sample was PBMCs. V usage is TRBV7-7 and J usage is TRBJ2-3; 10 positions agree with TRBD2. The CDR3 DNA reads TGTGCCAGCAGCTTACTAGCGGGGGAGAAGACAGATACGCAGTATTTT. The encoded protein is CASSLLAGEKTDTQYF.